This T cell receptor beta chain comes out of a study of CXCR3-negative and CXCR3-positive naive CD8 T cells. About this clonotype itself: Antigen specificity is unknown.

Study-level points and caveats: Most assays used freshly isolated PBMCs, as cryopreservation partially reduced CXCR3.

The CDR3 sequence is 13 residues long. The V gene's germline CDR1 is MDHEN and CDR2 SYDVKM. The authors prepared UMI-labeled TRB cDNA libraries by 5' RACE. TCRdb re-called the 5' RACE reads, yielding one record per CDR3 amino acid sequence without DNA. The ten most abundant clones cover roughly 1.5% of a sample with 46,000 or so distinct CDR3 sequences. The receptor was isolated from a human donor in good health. Some clones in this sample may be carry-over from other donors' samples. The chain carries TRBV28 and TRBJ2-5; TCRdb designates TRBD1, a call that cannot be tested without DNA. The source material was naive CXCR3- CD8+ T cells from blood. Subset defined: CD45RO-CCR7+CD27+CD95- naive CD8+ T cells lacking CXCR3 (TNR3-). The CDR3 reads CASSSGGGYEQYF.